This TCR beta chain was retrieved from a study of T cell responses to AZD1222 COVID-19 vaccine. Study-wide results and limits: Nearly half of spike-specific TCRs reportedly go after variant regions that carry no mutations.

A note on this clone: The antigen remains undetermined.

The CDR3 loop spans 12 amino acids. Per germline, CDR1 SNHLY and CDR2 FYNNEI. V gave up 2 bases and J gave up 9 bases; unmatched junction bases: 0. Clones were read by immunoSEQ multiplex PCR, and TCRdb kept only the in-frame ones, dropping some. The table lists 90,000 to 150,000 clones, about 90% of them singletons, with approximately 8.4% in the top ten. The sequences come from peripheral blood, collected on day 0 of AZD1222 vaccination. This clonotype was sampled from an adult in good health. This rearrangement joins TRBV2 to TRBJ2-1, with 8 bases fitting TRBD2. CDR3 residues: CASSERGGEQFF. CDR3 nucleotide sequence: TGTGCCAGCAGTGAACGGGGGGGTGAGCAGTTCTTC. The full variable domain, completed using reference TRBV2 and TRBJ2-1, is EPEVTQTPSHQVTQMGQEVILRCVPISNHLYFYWYRQILGQKVEFLVSFYNNEISEKSEIFDDQFSVERPDGSNFTLKIRSTKLEDSAMYFCASSERGGEQFFGPGTRLTVL.